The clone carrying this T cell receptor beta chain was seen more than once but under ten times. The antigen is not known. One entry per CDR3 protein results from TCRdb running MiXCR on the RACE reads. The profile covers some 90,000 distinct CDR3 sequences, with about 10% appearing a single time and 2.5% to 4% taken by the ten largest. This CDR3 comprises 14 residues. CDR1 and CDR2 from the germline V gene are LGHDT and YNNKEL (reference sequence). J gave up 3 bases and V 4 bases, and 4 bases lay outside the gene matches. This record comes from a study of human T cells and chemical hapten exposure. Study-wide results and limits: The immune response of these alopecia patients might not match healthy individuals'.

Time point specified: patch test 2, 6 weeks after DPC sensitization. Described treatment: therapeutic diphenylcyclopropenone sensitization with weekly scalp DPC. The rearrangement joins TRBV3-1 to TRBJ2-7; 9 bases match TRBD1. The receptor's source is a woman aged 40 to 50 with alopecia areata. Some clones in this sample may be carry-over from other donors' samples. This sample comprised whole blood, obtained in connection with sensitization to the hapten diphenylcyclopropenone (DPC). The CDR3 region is CASSPRDRDYEQYF. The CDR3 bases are TGTGCCAGCAGCCCCCGGGACAGGGACTACGAGCAGTACTTC.